This note documents a single T cell receptor (beta chain) sequence. Which antigen it targets is not known. There are no base qualities to consult, and no much larger clone falls within one base. Germline trimming amounts to 3 bases on V and 2 bases on J, with 10 as the count of junction bases outside the gene matches. The CDR3 spans 17 residues, from the cysteine through the phenylalanine. The DNA shown is the 51-base CDR3, in frame from base 1. The germline V gene gives CDR1 as MNHNS and CDR2 as SASEGT. Donors were healthy HIV-negative adults with no recently reported acute infections or vaccinations. Every donor was a Caucasian adult living in Nashville, Tennessee, USA. CD4+ T cells were enriched by magnetic negative selection, after which naive cells were positively selected on CD45RA and the negative fraction was taken as the memory subset. Blood was collected by leukapheresis, and PBMCs were isolated by Ficoll-Histopaque density gradient centrifugation and then cryopreserved in liquid nitrogen vapor phase. Analytical flow cytometry was used to check the purity and quantity of each magnetically sorted T cell population. Genomic DNA was isolated from every sorted fraction and measured by UV absorbance on a Nanodrop 2000c.

This entry is derived from a study of shared clonotypes between healthy human individuals (dated by TCRdb to the early 2020s). Background on the whole study: Three men and a couple of women, aged 18 to 49 years, made up the cohort. Leukapheresis yielded between about 0.85 and 9 billion PBMCs per donor. Libraries were prepared and TCR repertoires were sequenced by different laboratories using diverse techniques, in order to increase sequencing depth and limit assay-specific biases. To estimate repertoire size and how much clonotype sharing occurs between individuals, the study deeply sequenced the blood TCR repertoires of roughly 5 healthy adults. Per donor, three plates each were used for CD4 naive and CD4 memory, two for CD8 naive, and one for CD8 memory. Study-level results and caveats: Based on pairwise subsampling, the degree of clonotype sharing among donors was expected to be affected by sequencing depth. When a handful of donors were compared, the shared fraction of clonotypes was 5% to 6.5% for naive CD4, roughly 3.4% for naive CD8, roughly 2.5% for memory CD4, and less than 0.5% for memory CD8. Rarefaction of sorted-subset datasets indicated incomplete sequencing despite the large sequencing depth. Because the study included only a small number of donors, the genetic and exposure-history diversity represented was limited. Compared with non-shared clonotypes, clonotypes shared by all four sorted-subset donors had higher generation probabilities. Sampling was restricted to blood, and TCR repertoires in tissue are likely to differ from TCR repertoires in blood. Larger estimated clonotype richness was generally found for naive subsets than for memory subsets.

Using the deep immunoSEQ assay, TCR CDR3 regions were amplified from genomic DNA by multiplex PCR. For each cell subset, the extracted genomic DNA was distributed evenly across all wells of several immunoSEQ 96-well plates, and each plate served as one replicate. For sorted subsets, each replicate PCR was loaded with about 200 ng genomic DNA, equivalent to 30,000 to 35,000 T cell genomes. Purified libraries were quantified with a Qubit 3.0 fluorometer, sized on a Bioanalyzer 2100, and re-quantified with the KAPA Library Quantification kit. Every immunoSEQ 96-well plate was sequenced on a dedicated single-read 150-cycle Illumina NextSeq 550 flow cell. The authors' analysis ran thus. Because the immunoSEQ output included only junctional sequences and no quality scores, the filtering could not be the same as the filtering used for full-length reads. To assign V/J genes and CDR3, sequences were annotated using PyIR, a Python wrapper for IgBLAST v1.9, with IMGT germline references. Reads with weak V/J assignments (E-value above 1e-6), missing CDR3, stop codons, out-of-frame junctions, or ambiguous translated residues were removed. A V3J clonotype was defined by an identical inferred V gene, J gene, and CDR3 amino acid sequence. Percentage overlap between repertoires was calculated by dividing the number of shared unique clonotypes by the size of the smaller repertoire. Richness of each repertoire was evaluated using RTK rarefaction, the Chao1 estimator, and Recon v2.1 estimates of unobserved clonotypes. OLGA was used to compute generation probabilities for all TCRbeta clonotypes that the gDNA method yielded from a handful of donors. In TCRdb, the immuneACCESS table is reduced to in-frame sequences with V and J assigned. These tables do not hold every clone; where another copy was compared, an unresolved V gene accounts for under half, and the others remain unexplained. V, J and clone size are those of that table, while D and trimming were read from the DNA. Within this sample are some 1.1 million clones, with approximately 77% of them counted one time only. In total, the top ten clones hold almost 0.9% of the sample.

This clonotype was obtained from a man in his late teens or twenties in good health. Some clones in this sample may be carry-over from other donors' samples. The sequencing sample was made of memory CD4+ T cells from PBMCs. Read against the paper, the sample's cell subset or site label means: CD45RA-negative fraction. The chain was built from TRBV6-1 and TRBJ1-2; the junction holds 9 bases that match TRBD1. The DNA is TGTGCCAGCAGTGACCCCCTCGGACAGGGGTTAAACTATGGCTACACCTTC. This sequence encodes CASSDPLGQGLNYGYTF.